These 8 T cell receptor beta chains share one sample of origin, sequenced in a study of blood T cell repertoires in COVID-19. TCRdb's copy holds only in-frame clones and misses some; the assay was immunoSEQ multiplex PCR. The data show fewer than 200,000 clones, around 84% seen once. Sequenced material: PBMCs or T cells enriched from blood (not recorded which). The origin of the receptors is a man in his fifties who had recovered from COVID-19.

On this clone itself: The same CDR3 can be traced to other DNA sequences in this sample. The V call is TRBV19, the J call TRBJ2-1; possibly TRBD1 for D (7 bases). CDR3 length: 15 amino acids. CDR1 and CDR2 (germline): LNHDA, SQIVND (reference sequence). V was pared by 3 bases and J by 7 bases, with 16 bases between. CDR3 coding DNA: TGTGCCAGTAGTATCGGGCAGGGGGGCCGGAATGAGCAGTTCTTC. It translates to CASSIGQGGRNEQFF.

The chain links TRBV3-1 (or the pseudogene TRBV3-2) to TRBJ2-2; perhaps TRBD1 as D (6 bases). The CDR3 is made up of 14 amino acids. Trimming took 6 bases from V and 5 from J, leaving 13 bases between them. Germline V gives CDR1 LGHDT, CDR2 YNNKEL (reference sequence). In DNA form, the CDR3 reads TGTGCCAGCAGTCACCGAGGGGGTACCGGGGAGCTGTTTTTT. This translates into CASSHRGGTGELFF.

CDR3 amino acids: CATSRDRDTQYF. CDR3 sequence (DNA): TGTGCCACCAGCAGAGATCGGGATACGCAGTATTTT. V is TRBV15 and J is TRBJ2-3, with no clear D. The CDR3 is 12 residues long. The V gene's germline CDR1 is LNHNV and CDR2 YYDKDF (reference sequence). The ends were cut back, 0 bases at V and 6 bases at J, with 4 bases in the middle.

DNA for the CDR3: TGTGCCAGCAGCCTTAGCGGTGTAGGGTCGGGCTACACCTTC. Translated, it gives CASSLSGVGSGYTF. The chain uses TRBV9 and TRBJ1-2; no clear D. The CDR3 is 14 residues long. The V gene's germline CDR1 is SGDLS and CDR2 YYNGEE. The V end lost 4 bases, the J end lost 8 bases, and 18 bases lay between the germline ends.

The chain uses TRBV5-1 and TRBJ2-3, with 8 bases lining up with TRBD1. Germline V lookup: CDR1 SGHRS, CDR2 YFSETQ. The CDR3 consists of 15 residues. V lost 3 bases to trimming and J lost 2 bases; unmatched junction nucleotides: 5. The CDR3 is CASSSGQVVTDTQYF. CDR3 nucleotides: TGCGCCAGCAGCTCGGGACAGGTGGTCACAGATACGCAGTATTTT.

This rearrangement joins TRBV7-6 to TRBJ2-5; 7 bases are shared with TRBD2. The V and J ends lost 1 base and 0 bases, in that order; junction bases with no gene match: 5. This CDR3 is built from 16 residues. Germline lookup yields CDR1 SGHVS and CDR2 FNYEAQ. The CDR3 spells CASSLDLAGNQETQYF. The CDR3 DNA follows: TGTGCCAGCAGCTTAGACTTAGCGGGTAACCAAGAGACCCAGTACTTC. Combining the CDR3 with reference TRBV7-6 and TRBJ2-5 gives the whole variable domain GAGVSQSPRYKVTKRGQDVALRCDPISGHVSLYWYRQALGQGPEFLTYFNYEAQQDKSGLPNDRFSAERPEGSISTLTIQRTEQRDSAMYRCASSLDLAGNQETQYFGPGTRLLVL.

This rearrangement joins TRBV3-1 (or the pseudogene TRBV3-2) to TRBJ1-4, with D possibly TRBD1 on 5 matching bases. In germline, CDR1 is LGHDT, CDR2 YNNKEL (reference sequence). Trimming removed 4 bases at V and 7 bases at J, with 16 bases between. The CDR3 loop spans 15 amino acids. The CDR3 bases are TGTGCCAGCAGCCTGGCCAGGGCCAGGCTTGAAAAACTGTTTTTT. Protein sequence: CASSLARARLEKLFF.

This clone has a single count. This sequence joins TRBV5-1 and TRBJ1-2; D not resolved. This CDR3 is 15 amino acids long. Germline loops: CDR1 SGHRS, CDR2 YFSETQ. Trimming shortened V by 0 bases and J by 4 bases, and 13 bases separated the two germline ends. The CDR3 DNA reads as TGCGCCAGCAGCTTGGCCTTGGATTCGGGCTATGGCTACACCTTC. Its protein product is CASSLALDSGYGYTF. Full variable domain (missing parts from reference TRBV5-1 and TRBJ1-2): KAGVTQTPRYLIKTRGQQVTLSCSPISGHRSVSWYQQTPGQGLQFLFEYFSETQRNKGNFPGRFSGRQFSNSRSEMNVSTLELGDSALYLCASSLALDSGYGYTFGSGTRLTVV.